Listed below are T cell receptor beta chains from one sample, sequenced in a study of OX40 agonist ivuxolimab in advanced cancers. Sequenced by immunoSEQ multiplex PCR; TCRdb stores in-frame clones only, minus some. The data show roughly 48,000 clones, nearly 85% seen once. The starting material was CD4+ or CD8+ T cells sorted from blood, obtained in a trial of the OX40 agonist ivuxolimab. The receptors come from an adult with an advanced solid tumor such as melanoma, head and neck, liver or kidney cancer. Each CDR3 is given with its conserved first and last residue. D genes are given only for firm matches. A clone size is listed for some rows: how often the clone was seen (once, few, many), or a class if it is expanded.

TRBV11-2,15,NA,TRBJ2-3,NA,CASSLRGAGGDTQYF,TGTGCCAGCAGCTTACGGGGGGCCGGGGGAGATACGCAGTATTTT
TRBV7-9,13,NA,TRBJ1-2,NA,CASSNEVNYGYTF,TGTGCCAGCAGCAACGAGGTTAACTATGGCTACACCTTC
TRBV27,17,NA,TRBJ1-1,NA,CASSSRKDGSMNTEAFF,TGTGCCAGCAGTTCACGAAAGGACGGCTCAATGAACACTGAAGCTTTCTTT
TRBV10-1,13,NA,TRBJ2-3,TRBD2,CASSEAGADTQYF,TGCGCCAGCAGTGAAGCGGGGGCAGATACGCAGTATTTT
TRBV6-6,13,NA,TRBJ1-4,NA,CASSYQFNEKLFF,TGTGCCAGCAGTTACCAGTTCAATGAAAAACTGTTTTTT
TRBV9,13,NA,TRBJ1-2,NA,CASSVGEGLGYTF,TGTGCCAGCAGCGTAGGCGAAGGTTTAGGCTACACCTTC
TRBV6-5,11,NA,TRBJ2-7,NA,CASSYRGEQYF,TGTGCCAGCAGTTACAGGGGCGAGCAGTACTTC
TRBV7-2,14,NA,TRBJ2-5,NA,CASSRNGGPETQYF,TGTGCCAGCAGCCGTAACGGGGGACCAGAGACCCAGTACTTC
TRBV9,15,NA,TRBJ1-2,NA,CASSYGLGGNYGYTF,TGTGCCAGCAGCTACGGCCTGGGGGGCAACTATGGCTACACCTTC
TRBV5-1,14,NA,TRBJ1-1,TRBD1,CASSFGTGNTEAFF,TGCGCCAGCAGCTTCGGGACAGGGAACACTGAAGCTTTCTTT
TRBV13,14,NA,TRBJ1-1,NA,CASSPEVRNTEAFF,TGTGCCAGCAGCCCCGAGGTCAGGAACACTGAAGCTTTCTTT
TRBV10-2,15,NA,TRBJ1-1,TRBD1,CASNLQGIGNTEAFF,TGCGCCAGCAATTTACAGGGGATCGGGAACACTGAAGCTTTCTTT
TRBV10-3,16,NA,TRBJ2-5,TRBD2,CAISRTTSGALGTQYF,TGTGCCATCAGTCGGACGACTAGCGGGGCGCTCGGGACCCAGTACTTC
TRBV5-4,13,NA,TRBJ2-7,NA,CASSPGRGYEQYF,TGTGCCAGCAGCCCAGGTAGGGGCTACGAGCAGTACTTC
TRBV5-1,14,NA,TRBJ2-4,TRBD1,CASSLEGQFGIQYF,TGCGCCAGCAGCTTGGAGGGACAGTTTGGCATTCAGTACTTC
TRBV2,12,NA,TRBJ1-4,NA,CASGRGNEKLFF,TGTGCCAGCGGCAGGGGCAATGAAAAACTGTTTTTT
TRBV30,12,NA,TRBJ1-2,NA,CAWSPGTFGYTF,TGTGCCTGGAGCCCCGGGACCTTTGGCTACACCTTC
TRBV5-1,16,NA,TRBJ1-3,TRBD1,CASSWTGTGSGNTIYF,TGCGCCAGCAGCTGGACAGGGACAGGGTCTGGAAACACCATATATTTT
TRBV5-1,15,NA,TRBJ2-2,NA,CASSQRATNTGELFF,TGCGCCAGCAGCCAGCGGGCCACGAACACCGGGGAGCTGTTTTTT
TRBV6-6,15,NA,TRBJ1-2,TRBD1,CASSRPTGAFYGYTF,TGTGCCAGCAGTCGGCCGACAGGGGCCTTCTATGGCTACACCTTC
TRBV14,14,NA,TRBJ1-1,NA,CASSRPGMNTEAFF,TGTGCCAGCAGCCGACCCGGGATGAACACTGAAGCTTTCTTT
TRBV6-5,14,NA,TRBJ1-4,TRBD1,CASRGRQGFEKLFF,TGTGCCAGCAGGGGTCGACAGGGATTTGAAAAACTGTTTTTT
TRBV4-2,12,NA,TRBJ1-1,TRBD1,CASSHRTGEAFF,TGTGCCAGCAGCCATCGGACAGGTGAAGCTTTCTTT
TRBV25-1,15,NA,TRBJ2-1,TRBD2,CASSESGGPFRKQFF,TGTGCCAGCAGTGAGAGCGGGGGCCCTTTCAGGAAGCAGTTCTTC
TRBV2,12,NA,TRBJ2-7,NA,CASRGSGREQYF,TGTGCCAGCAGAGGTTCGGGGCGCGAGCAGTACTTC
TRBV10-3,15,NA,TRBJ2-7,TRBD1,CAISEPGTATNEQYF,TGTGCCATCAGTGAACCCGGGACAGCCACCAACGAGCAGTACTTC
TRBV30,12,NA,TRBJ1-5,NA,CAWSLRGQPQHF,TGTGCCTGGAGTCTCAGGGGACAGCCCCAGCATTTT
TRBV5-1,14,NA,TRBJ1-1,NA,CASSLAQPNTEAFF,TGCGCCAGCAGCTTGGCCCAGCCGAACACTGAAGCTTTCTTT
TRBV21-1,11,NA,TRBJ2-5,NA,CASSEEETQYF,TGTGCCAGCAGCGAAGAAGAGACCCAGTACTTC
TRBV5-1,15,NA,TRBJ2-1,TRBD2,CASSLMASGGNEQFF,TGCGCCAGCAGCTTGATGGCTAGCGGGGGAAATGAGCAGTTCTTC
TRBV15,14,NA,TRBJ2-5,NA,CATSRDPTRETQYF,TGTGCCACCAGCAGAGATCCGACGAGGGAGACCCAGTACTTC
TRBV30,15,few,TRBJ1-5,NA,CAWSDGSLSNQPQHF,TGTGCCTGGAGCGACGGGTCGTTAAGCAATCAGCCCCAGCATTTT
TRBV19,13,NA,TRBJ2-1,NA,CASSGQLYNEQFF,TGTGCCAGCTCGGGTCAGTTATACAATGAGCAGTTCTTC
TRBV7-7,14,once,TRBJ2-3,NA,CASSPEWTTDTQYF,TGTGCTAGCAGTCCGGAGTGGACCACAGATACGCAGTATTTT
TRBV6-6,13,NA,TRBJ2-2,NA,CASSLTNTGELFF,TGTGCCAGCAGTCTCACGAACACCGGGGAGCTGTTTTTT
TRBV5-1,15,NA,TRBJ2-2,NA,CASSHQLRSTGELFF,TGCGCCAGCAGCCACCAATTACGGAGCACCGGGGAGCTGTTTTTT
TRBV29-1,13,NA,TRBJ1-3,NA,CSVVGGSGNTIYF,TGCAGCGTTGTTGGGGGCTCTGGAAACACCATATATTTT
TRBV7-2,13,NA,TRBJ1-2,NA,CASSPPWGGGYTF,TGTGCCAGCAGCCCCCCGTGGGGGGGTGGCTACACCTTC
TRBV29-1,13,NA,TRBJ1-1,NA,CSVERQDSRAAFF,TGCAGCGTGGAACGACAGGATTCGAGAGCAGCTTTCTTT
TRBV10-3,14,NA,TRBJ1-6,TRBD1,CATSPAGTDSPLHF,TGTGCCACCAGTCCGGCCGGGACAGACTCACCCCTCCACTTT
TRBV5-6,14,NA,TRBJ2-7,TRBD2,CASSLPSGGYEQYF,TGTGCCAGCAGCTTGCCTAGCGGGGGATACGAGCAGTACTTC
TRBV7-9,11,NA,TRBJ2-5,NA,CASRPAETQYF,TGTGCCAGCAGGCCTGCCGAGACCCAGTACTTC
TRBV25-1,13,NA,TRBJ2-3,NA,CASNRAFADTQYF,TGTGCCAGCAATCGTGCCTTCGCAGATACGCAGTATTTT
TRBV7-8,14,once,TRBJ2-5,NA,CASSSGTYQETQYF,TGTGCCAGCAGCTCCGGGACTTACCAAGAGACCCAGTACTTC
TRBV29-1,12,NA,TRBJ1-2,NA,CSVATLRGGYTF,TGCAGCGTTGCAACTCTGAGGGGTGGCTACACCTTC
TRBV6-6,14,few,TRBJ2-3,TRBD1,CASSYTGGQDTQYF,TGTGCCAGCAGTTACACAGGGGGCCAAGATACGCAGTATTTT
TRBV18,12,NA,TRBJ2-7,NA,CASSPQPYEQYF,TGTGCCAGCTCACCACAGCCCTACGAGCAGTACTTC
TRBV9,16,NA,TRBJ2-5,NA,CASSASGRMNQETQYF,TGTGCCAGCAGCGCATCGGGACGGATGAACCAAGAGACCCAGTACTTC
TRBV6-1,13,NA,TRBJ1-1,TRBD1,CASRQGPHTEAFF,TGTGCCAGTCGACAGGGGCCCCACACTGAAGCTTTCTTT
TRBV19,15,NA,TRBJ2-2,NA,CASSIMAANTGELFF,TGTGCCAGTAGTATTATGGCCGCGAACACCGGGGAGCTGTTTTTT
TRBV30,13,NA,TRBJ1-3,NA,CATGPSSGNTIYF,TGTGCCACTGGACCGAGCTCTGGAAACACCATATATTTT
TRBV19,17,NA,TRBJ2-5,TRBD2,CASSIGGLAGGQETQYF,TGTGCCAGTAGTATCGGAGGACTAGCGGGGGGGCAAGAGACCCAGTACTTC